These 5 T cell receptor beta chains came from one sample sequenced in a study of T cell changes during pregnancy in multiple sclerosis. Generated by immunoSEQ multiplex PCR, the TCRdb table keeps only in-frame clones and is missing some. The sample consists of about 59,000 clones, around 94% of them appearing once. This sample comprised CD8+ T cells from peripheral blood mononuclear cells, obtained after pregnancy. All receptors derive from a female donor with multiple sclerosis, enrolled in a pregnancy study.

V usage is TRBV4-2 and J usage is TRBJ2-7; D remains unclear. The CDR3 loop spans 13 amino acids. V lost 0 bases and J lost 2, with 5 bases in between. Germline V gene data show CDR1 as LGHNA and CDR2 as YNFKEQ. As DNA, the CDR3 is TGTGCCAGCAGCCAAGATCCTACCTACGAGCAGTACTTC. This gives the protein CASSQDPTYEQYF.

On this clone itself: One end of the junction fails to match germline, which may point to a read error. The genes are TRBV20-1 and TRBJ2-1; no firm D call. This CDR3 has 10 residues. Germline V gene data show CDR1 as DFQATT and CDR2 as SNEGSKA (reference sequence). As DNA, the CDR3 is TGCAGTGCTAGCCGACTCGAGACTCTCTTC. Translating it yields CSASRLETLF.

This clone has just a few counts. The chain employs TRBV2 and TRBJ1-5, with no clear D. V dropped 5 bases and J dropped 1 base, with 6 bases sitting between them. Looked up from germline, CDR1 is SNHLY and CDR2 is FYNNEI. The CDR3 runs to 13 residues. CDR3 coding DNA: TGTGCCAGCAGTAGCTACAGCAATCAGCCCCAGCATTTT. It specifies CASSSYSNQPQHF. The full variable domain, in which reference TRBV2 and TRBJ1-5 provide the parts outside the CDR3, is EPEVTQTPSHQVTQMGQEVILRCVPISNHLYFYWYRQILGQKVEFLVSFYNNEISEKSEIFDDQFSVERPDGSNFTLKIRSTKLEDSAMYFCASSSYSNQPQHFGDGTRLSIL.

The chain couples TRBV7-9 to TRBJ2-5; possibly TRBD2 for D (6 bases). The germline V gene encodes CDR1 SEHNR and CDR2 FQNEAQ (reference sequence). V lost 2 bases and J 1 base, leaving 11 bases between the germline ends. The CDR3 is 15 amino acids. The CDR3 region is CASSLSGTPQETQYF. The CDR3 DNA sequence: TGTGCCAGCAGCTTATCTGGGACTCCCCAAGAGACCCAGTACTTC.

This clone appeared a single time. The chain recombines TRBV19 with TRBJ2-7; no reliable D call. Deletions cut 5 bases from V and 2 bases from J, with 13 bases between. CDR3 length: 14 residues. Germline V CDR1 and CDR2: LNHDA, SQIVND (reference sequence). The CDR3 DNA sequence: TGTGCCAGTAGTCCGGCTGTTGGAGCCTACGAGCAGTACTTC. This codes for CASSPAVGAYEQYF.